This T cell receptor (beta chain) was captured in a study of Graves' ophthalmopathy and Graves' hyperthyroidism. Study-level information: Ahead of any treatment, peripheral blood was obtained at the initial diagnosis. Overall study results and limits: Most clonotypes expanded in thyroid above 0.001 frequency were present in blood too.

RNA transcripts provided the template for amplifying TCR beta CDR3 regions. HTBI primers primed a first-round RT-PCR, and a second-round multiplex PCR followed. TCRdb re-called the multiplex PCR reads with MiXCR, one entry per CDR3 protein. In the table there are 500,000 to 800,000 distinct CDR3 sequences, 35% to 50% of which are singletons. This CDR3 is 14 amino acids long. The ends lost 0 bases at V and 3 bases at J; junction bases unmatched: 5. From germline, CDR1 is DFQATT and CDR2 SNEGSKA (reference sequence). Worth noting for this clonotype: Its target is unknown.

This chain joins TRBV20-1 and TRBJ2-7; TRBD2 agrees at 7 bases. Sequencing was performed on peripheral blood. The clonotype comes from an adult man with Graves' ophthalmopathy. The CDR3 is CSAREASGLYEQYF. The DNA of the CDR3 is TGCAGTGCTAGAGAAGCTAGCGGCCTCTACGAGCAGTACTTC.